Given below is one TCR beta chain in context. This specimen belongs to a study of blood T cell repertoires in COVID-19. Background on the study: From the United States, Italy and Spain came samples of acute and convalescent COVID-19. T cells, B-cell-depleted T cells, or PBMCs provided the cDNA or gDNA that served as material.

The CDR3 has 16 residues. The J segment lost 3 bases and the V segment lost 6 bases, leaving 7 bases of the junction unmatched. CDR1 is MNHEY, CDR2 SVGEGT, per germline. In the authors' workflow: Counts of nucleated cells, estimated from reference gene primer amplification, were obtained. The assay was immunoSEQ multiplex PCR, and TCRdb's table has in-frame clones only and misses some. V and J calls and clone size follow that table, whereas D and trimming were derived from the DNA. The repertoire holds about 64,000 clones, with about 86% as singletons. The sequence was obtained from a man aged 35 to 55 with acute or convalescent COVID-19. Sample: peripheral blood. This sequence joins TRBV6-2 or TRBV6-3 and TRBJ2-3; 12 bases are shared with TRBD1. The CDR3 DNA reads as TGTGCCAGCAGCGGCCGGGACAGGGGGCGGACAGATACGCAGTATTTT. It specifies CASSGRDRGRTDTQYF.